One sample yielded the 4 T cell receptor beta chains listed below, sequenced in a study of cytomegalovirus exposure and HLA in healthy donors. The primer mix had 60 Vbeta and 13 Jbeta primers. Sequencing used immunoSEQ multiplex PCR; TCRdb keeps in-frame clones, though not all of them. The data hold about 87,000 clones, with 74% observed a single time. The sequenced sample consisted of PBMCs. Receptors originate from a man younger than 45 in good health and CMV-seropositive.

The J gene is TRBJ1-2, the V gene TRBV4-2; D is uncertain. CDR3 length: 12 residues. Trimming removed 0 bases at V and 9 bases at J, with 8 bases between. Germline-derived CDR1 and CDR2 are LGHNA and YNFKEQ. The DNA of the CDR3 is TGTGCCAGCAGCCAAGATTCGCGCCGCTACACCTTC. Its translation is CASSQDSRRYTF.

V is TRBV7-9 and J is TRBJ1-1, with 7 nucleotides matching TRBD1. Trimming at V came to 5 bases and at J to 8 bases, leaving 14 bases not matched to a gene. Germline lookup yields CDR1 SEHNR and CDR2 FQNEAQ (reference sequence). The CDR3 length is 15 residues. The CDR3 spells CASSTSTGPNSEAFF. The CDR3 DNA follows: TGTGCCAGCAGCACTTCGACAGGGCCAAACTCAGAAGCTTTCTTT.

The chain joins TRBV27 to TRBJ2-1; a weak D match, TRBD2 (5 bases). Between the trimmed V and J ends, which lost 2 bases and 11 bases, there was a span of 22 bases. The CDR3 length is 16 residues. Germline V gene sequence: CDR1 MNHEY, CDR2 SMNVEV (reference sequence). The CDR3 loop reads CASSLKVRLAGVQQFF. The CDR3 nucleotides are TGTGCCAGCAGTTTAAAAGTTCGGTTAGCCGGGGTGCAGCAGTTCTTC.

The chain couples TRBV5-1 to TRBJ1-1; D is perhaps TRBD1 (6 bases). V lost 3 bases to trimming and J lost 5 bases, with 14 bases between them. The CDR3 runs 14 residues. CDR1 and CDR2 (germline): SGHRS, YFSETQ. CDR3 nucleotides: TGCGCCAGCAGCTCTTGGACAGCAGATACTGAAGCTTTCTTT. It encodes CASSSWTADTEAFF.